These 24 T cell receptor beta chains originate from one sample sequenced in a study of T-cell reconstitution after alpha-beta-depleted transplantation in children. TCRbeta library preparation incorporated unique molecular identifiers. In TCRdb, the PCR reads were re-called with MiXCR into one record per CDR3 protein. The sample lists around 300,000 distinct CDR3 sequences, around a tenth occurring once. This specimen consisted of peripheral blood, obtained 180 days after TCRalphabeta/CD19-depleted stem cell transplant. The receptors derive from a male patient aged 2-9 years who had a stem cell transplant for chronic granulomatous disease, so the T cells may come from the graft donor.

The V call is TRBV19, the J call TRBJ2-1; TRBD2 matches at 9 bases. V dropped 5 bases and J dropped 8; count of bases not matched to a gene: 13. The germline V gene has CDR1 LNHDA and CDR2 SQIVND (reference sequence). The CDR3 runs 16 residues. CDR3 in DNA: TGTGCCAGTAGTGGATTTCGCGGGAGGGATAGGGATGAGCAGTTCTTC. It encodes CASSGFRGRDRDEQFF.

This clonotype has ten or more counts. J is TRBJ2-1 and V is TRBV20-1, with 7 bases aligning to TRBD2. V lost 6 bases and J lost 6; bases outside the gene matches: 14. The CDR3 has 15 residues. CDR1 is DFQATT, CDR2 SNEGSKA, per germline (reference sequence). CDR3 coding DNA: TGCAGTGCGTTTAACGCACTAGCGAGTTCCAATGAGCAGTTCTTC. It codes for CSAFNALASSNEQFF.

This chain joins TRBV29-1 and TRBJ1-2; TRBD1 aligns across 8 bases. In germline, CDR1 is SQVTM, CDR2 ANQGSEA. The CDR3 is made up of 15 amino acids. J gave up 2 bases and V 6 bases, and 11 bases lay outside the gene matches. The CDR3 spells CSVDIGDRRNYGYTF. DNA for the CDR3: TGCAGCGTCGATATAGGGGACAGGAGGAACTATGGCTACACCTTC.

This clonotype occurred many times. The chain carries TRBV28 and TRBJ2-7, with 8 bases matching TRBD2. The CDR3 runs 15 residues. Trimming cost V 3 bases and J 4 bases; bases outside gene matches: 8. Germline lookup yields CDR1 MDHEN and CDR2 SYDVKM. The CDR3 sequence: CASSFMSGREYEQYF. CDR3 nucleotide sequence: TGTGCCAGCAGTTTTATGAGCGGGAGAGAATACGAGCAGTACTTC. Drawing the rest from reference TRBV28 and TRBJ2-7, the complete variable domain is DVKVTQSSRYLVKRTGEKVFLECVQDMDHENMFWYRQDPGLGLRLIYFSYDVKMKEKGDIPEGYSVSREKKERFSLILESASTNQTSMYLCASSFMSGREYEQYFGPGTRLTVT.

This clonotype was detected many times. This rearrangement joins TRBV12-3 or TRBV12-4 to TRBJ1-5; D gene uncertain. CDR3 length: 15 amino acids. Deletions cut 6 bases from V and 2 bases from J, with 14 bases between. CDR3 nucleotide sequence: TGTGCCAGCAGCCCGGCAATTCTAGGCAATCAGCCCCAGCATTTT. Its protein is CASSPAILGNQPQHF.

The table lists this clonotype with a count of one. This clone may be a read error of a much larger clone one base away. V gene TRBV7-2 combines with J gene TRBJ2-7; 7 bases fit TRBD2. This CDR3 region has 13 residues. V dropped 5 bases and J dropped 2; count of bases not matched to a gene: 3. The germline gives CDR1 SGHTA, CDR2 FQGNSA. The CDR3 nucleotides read TGTGCCAGCAGCACACGGGGGGCCTACGAGCAGTACTTC. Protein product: CASSTRGAYEQYF.

The CDR3 DNA sequence: TGTGCCAGCAGCCTCTCCTGGAGCGATTACAGGCTCACTGAAGCTTTCTTT. Translating it yields CASSLSWSDYRLTEAFF. The chain employs TRBV5-6 and TRBJ1-1, with a tentative D call TRBD1 (5 bases). Germline CDR1 SGHDT, CDR2 YYEEEE. The CDR3 sequence is 17 residues long. V lost 4 bases and J lost 4, with 23 bases in between.

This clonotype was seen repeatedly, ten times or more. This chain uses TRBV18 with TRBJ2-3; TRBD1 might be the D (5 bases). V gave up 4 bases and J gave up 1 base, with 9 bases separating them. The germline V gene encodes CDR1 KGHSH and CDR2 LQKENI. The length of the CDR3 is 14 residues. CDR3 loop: CASSRARGTDTQYF. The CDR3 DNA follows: TGTGCCAGCTCACGAGCCAGGGGCACAGATACGCAGTATTTT.

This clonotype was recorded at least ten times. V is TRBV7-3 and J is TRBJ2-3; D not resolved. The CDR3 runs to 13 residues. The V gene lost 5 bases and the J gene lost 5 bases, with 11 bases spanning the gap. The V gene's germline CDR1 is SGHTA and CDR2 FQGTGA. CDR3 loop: CASSAPTGDTQYF. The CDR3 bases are TGTGCCAGCAGCGCCCCGACGGGAGATACGCAGTATTTT.

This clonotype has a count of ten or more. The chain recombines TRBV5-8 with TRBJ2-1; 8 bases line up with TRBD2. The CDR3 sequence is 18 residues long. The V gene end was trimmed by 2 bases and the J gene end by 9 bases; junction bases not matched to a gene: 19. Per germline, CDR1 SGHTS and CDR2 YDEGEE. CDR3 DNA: TGTGCCAGCAGCTTCCGGGACGTGGGACTAGAGGGGCCTAGTGAGCAGTTCTTC. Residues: CASSFRDVGLEGPSEQFF.

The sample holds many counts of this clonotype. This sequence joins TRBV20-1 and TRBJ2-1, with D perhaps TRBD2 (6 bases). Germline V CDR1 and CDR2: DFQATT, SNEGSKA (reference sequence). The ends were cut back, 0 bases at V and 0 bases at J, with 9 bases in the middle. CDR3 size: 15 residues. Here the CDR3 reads CSARDPGDSYNEQFF. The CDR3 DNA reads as TGCAGTGCTAGAGATCCGGGGGACTCCTACAATGAGCAGTTCTTC.

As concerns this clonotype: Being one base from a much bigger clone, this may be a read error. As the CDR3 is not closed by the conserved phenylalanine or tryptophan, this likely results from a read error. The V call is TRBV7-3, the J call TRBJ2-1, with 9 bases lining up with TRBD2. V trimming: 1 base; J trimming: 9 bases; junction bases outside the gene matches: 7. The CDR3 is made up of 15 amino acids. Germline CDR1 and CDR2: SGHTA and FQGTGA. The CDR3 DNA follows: TGTGCCAGCAGCTTAATAGCGGGAGTAGTTAGTGAGCAGTTCTTG. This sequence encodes CASSLIAGVVSEQFL.

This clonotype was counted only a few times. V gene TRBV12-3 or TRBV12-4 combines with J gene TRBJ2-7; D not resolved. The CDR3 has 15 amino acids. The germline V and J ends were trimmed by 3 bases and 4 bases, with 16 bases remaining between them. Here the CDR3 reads CASSFGGGPGYEQYF. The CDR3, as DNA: TGTGCCAGCAGTTTCGGTGGCGGCCCTGGGTACGAGCAGTACTTC.

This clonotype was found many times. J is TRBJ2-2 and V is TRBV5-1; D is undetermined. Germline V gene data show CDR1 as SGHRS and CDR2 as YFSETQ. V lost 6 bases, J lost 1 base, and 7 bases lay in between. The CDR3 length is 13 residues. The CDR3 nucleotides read TGCGCCAGCAAACTCCTGAACACCGGGGAGCTGTTTTTT. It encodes CASKLLNTGELFF.

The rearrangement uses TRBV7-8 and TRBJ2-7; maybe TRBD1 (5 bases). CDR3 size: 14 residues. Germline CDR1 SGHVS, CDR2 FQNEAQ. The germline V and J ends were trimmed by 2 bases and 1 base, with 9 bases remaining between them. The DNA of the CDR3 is TGTGCCAGCAGCTTAACGGACACTTCCTACGAGCAGTACTTC. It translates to CASSLTDTSYEQYF.

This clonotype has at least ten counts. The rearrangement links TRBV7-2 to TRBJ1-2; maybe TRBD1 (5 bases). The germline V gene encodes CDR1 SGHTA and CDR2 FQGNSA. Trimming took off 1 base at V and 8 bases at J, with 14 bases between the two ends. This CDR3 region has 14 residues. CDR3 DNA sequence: TGTGCCAGCAGCTTAGGGGGCCCAATCCGGGGCTACACCTTC. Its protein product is CASSLGGPIRGYTF.

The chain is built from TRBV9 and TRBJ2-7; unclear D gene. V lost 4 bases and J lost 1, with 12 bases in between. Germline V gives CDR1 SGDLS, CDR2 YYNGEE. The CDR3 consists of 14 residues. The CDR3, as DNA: TGTGCCAGCAGCTTAGGGTTTTTTTCCTACGAGCAGTACTTC. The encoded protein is CASSLGFFSYEQYF. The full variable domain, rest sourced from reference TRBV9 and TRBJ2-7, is DSGVTQTPKHLITATGQRVTLRCSPRSGDLSVYWYQQSLDQGLQFLIQYYNGEERAKGNILERFSAQQFPDLHSELNLSSLELGDSALYFCASSLGFFSYEQYFGPGTRLTVT.

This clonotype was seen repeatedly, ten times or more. The CDR3 is CASSQEGDQPQHF. The CDR3 nucleotides read TGCGCCAGCAGCCAAGAAGGTGATCAGCCCCAGCATTTT. The rearrangement links TRBV4-1 to TRBJ1-5; no reliable D call. This CDR3 spans 13 amino acids. Trimming stripped 0 bases from V and 5 bases from J, with 5 bases between. The V gene's germline CDR1 is MGHRA and CDR2 YSYEKL.

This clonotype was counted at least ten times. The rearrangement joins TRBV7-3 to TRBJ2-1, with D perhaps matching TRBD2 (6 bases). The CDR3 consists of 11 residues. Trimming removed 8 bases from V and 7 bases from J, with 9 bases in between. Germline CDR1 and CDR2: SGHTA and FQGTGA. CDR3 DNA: TGTGCCAGCTCGGAGGGAAATGAGCAGTTCTTC. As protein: CASSEGNEQFF.

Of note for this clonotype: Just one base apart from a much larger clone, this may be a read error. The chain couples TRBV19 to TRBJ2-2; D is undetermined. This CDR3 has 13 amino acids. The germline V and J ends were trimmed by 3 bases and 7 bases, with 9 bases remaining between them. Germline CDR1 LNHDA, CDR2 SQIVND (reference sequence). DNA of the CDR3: TGTGCCAGTAGTATCCGTAGCTTCGGGGAGCTGTTTTTT. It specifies CASSIRSFGELFF.

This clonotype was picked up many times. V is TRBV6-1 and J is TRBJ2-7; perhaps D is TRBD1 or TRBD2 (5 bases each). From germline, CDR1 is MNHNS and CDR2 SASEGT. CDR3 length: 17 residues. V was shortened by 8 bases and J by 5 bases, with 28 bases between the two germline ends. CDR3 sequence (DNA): TGTGCCAGCTCCCTTGGGACCCCAGGGCTCGGGCCCCACGAGCAGTACTTC. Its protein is CASSLGTPGLGPHEQYF.

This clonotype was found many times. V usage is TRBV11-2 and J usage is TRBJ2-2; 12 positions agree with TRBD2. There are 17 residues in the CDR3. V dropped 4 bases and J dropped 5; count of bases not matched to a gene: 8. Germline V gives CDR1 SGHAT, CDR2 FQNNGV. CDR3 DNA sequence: TGTGCCAGCAGCTCTAAGACTAGCGGGAGTATGACCGGGGAGCTGTTTTTT. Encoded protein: CASSSKTSGSMTGELFF.

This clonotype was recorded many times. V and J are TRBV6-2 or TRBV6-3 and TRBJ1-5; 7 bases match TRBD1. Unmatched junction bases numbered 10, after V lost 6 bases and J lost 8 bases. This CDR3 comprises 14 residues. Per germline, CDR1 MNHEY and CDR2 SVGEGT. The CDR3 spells CASRQSTGDKPQHF. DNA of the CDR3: TGTGCCAGCAGGCAGAGCACAGGGGATAAGCCCCAGCATTTT.

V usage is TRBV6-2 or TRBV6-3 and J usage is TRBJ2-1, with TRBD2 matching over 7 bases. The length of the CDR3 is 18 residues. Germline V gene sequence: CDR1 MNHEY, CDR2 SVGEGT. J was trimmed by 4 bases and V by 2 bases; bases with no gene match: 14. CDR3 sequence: CASSYARAWRETYNEQFF. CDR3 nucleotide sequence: TGTGCCAGCAGTTACGCCAGGGCCTGGCGGGAGACTTACAATGAGCAGTTCTTC.